The clone carrying this T cell receptor beta chain showed up just a few times. The antigen is undetermined. Data came from immunoSEQ multiplex PCR; TCRdb stores just in-frame clones and leaves some out. The table lists fewer than 45,000 clones, 83% of them singletons. This sample stems from a study of T cell responses to AZD1222 COVID-19 vaccine. Study-level findings and limits: Baseline seropositivity occurred in only a handful of AZD1222 recipients. Of spike-specific TCRs, nearly half reportedly target regions left unmutated in variants.

Trimming shortened V by 6 bases and J by 0 bases, and 8 bases separated the two germline ends. The CDR3 runs 13 residues. CDR1 is MDHEN and CDR2 is SYDVKM in the germline V gene. Sequencing used peripheral blood, obtained on day 0 of AZD1222 vaccination. The clonotype comes from an adult in good health. The V and J genes are TRBV28 and TRBJ1-2; a weak D match, TRBD1 (5 bases). This CDR3 reads CASSWGANYGYTF. The CDR3 DNA follows: TGTGCCAGCAGCTGGGGGGCTAACTATGGCTACACCTTC.